This T cell receptor (beta chain) derives from a study of preoperative IRX-2 immunotherapy in early breast cancer. This CDR3 has 11 residues. The V end was cut by 5 bases, the J end by 7 bases, with 12 bases between. The germline V gene encodes CDR1 GTSNPN and CDR2 SVGIG (reference sequence). The table came from immunoSEQ multiplex PCR; TCRdb's copy has only in-frame clones and leaves some out. Altogether more than 20,000 clones are present, roughly 90% being singletons, with the ten largest covering around 27%. Treatment defined: preoperative locoregional IRX-2 cytokine immunotherapy. Preoperative locoregional IRX-2 cytokine immunotherapy was tested in the phase Ib source study.

The sequence was obtained from a human donor with breast cancer. This material consisted of tumor tissue, taken after IRX-2 immunotherapy. The chain is built from TRBV30 and TRBJ2-7; D possibly corresponds to TRBD1 (5 bases). The CDR3 coding sequence is TGTGCCTGGGGGGCGTCCTCTGAGCAGTACTTC. It is translated as CAWGASSEQYF.